This passage covers 15 T cell receptor beta chains from one sample sequenced in a study of T cell clonality in common variable immunodeficiency. Only in-frame clones appear in the TCRdb table, and some are missing; sequencing was by immunoSEQ multiplex PCR. This sample shows about 59,000 clones and no singletons; about 0.8% rests with the ten largest. Sequenced: peripheral blood mononuclear cells. Receptors originate from a person between 18 and 70 years old in good health.

This clone appeared many times. The read ends 3 residues shy of where the CDR3 ends; the end is completed using the germline J gene. The chain uses TRBV20-1 and TRBJ2-7, with 15 positions matching TRBD2. The CDR3 has 15 amino acids. Trimming took 6 bases from V and 2 from J; bases not matched to a gene: 5. Germline CDR1 DFQATT, CDR2 SNEGSKA (reference sequence). CDR3 DNA, as far as it was read: TGCAGTGCAATTGGACTAGCGGGAGGGACCTACGAG. This translates into CSAIGLAGGTYE. The whole CDR3 sequence reads CSAIGLAGGTYEQYF.

In this sample, this clone turned up many times. The CDR3 end falls 3 residues outside the read, so it is completed with the germline J gene. The rearrangement uses TRBV20-1 and TRBJ1-2; TRBD1 agrees at 8 bases. This CDR3 is 14 amino acids long. Germline trimming cut 2 bases from V and 6 bases from J; bases unmatched to any gene: 8. Germline loops: CDR1 DFQATT, CDR2 SNEGSKA (reference sequence). The CDR3 bases that were read are TGCAGTGCTAGATCCCCGGACAGGGTCCATGGC. The encoded protein is CSARSPDRVHG. The whole CDR3 protein is CSARSPDRVHGYTF.

In its sample, this clone was seen many times. The read ends 3 residues early relative to the CDR3; the germline J gene fills the gap. The chain combines TRBV30 with TRBJ2-7; 8 positions match TRBD1. The V gene end was trimmed by 4 bases and the J gene end by 5 bases; junction bases not matched to a gene: 7. This CDR3 region has 13 residues. From germline, CDR1 is GTSNPN and CDR2 SVGIG (reference sequence). The CDR3 sequence is CAWNDRGGHEQYF. The sequenced part of the CDR3 DNA is TGTGCCTGGAACGACAGGGGCGGGCACGAG.

This clone showed up many times. The CDR3 extends 3 residues past the end of the read, so its final part is completed from the germline J gene. The J gene is TRBJ2-3, the V gene TRBV5-4; 11 nucleotides align to TRBD1. The ends lost 4 bases at V and 4 bases at J; junction bases unmatched: 5. Germline V CDR1 and CDR2: SGHNT, YYREEE (reference sequence). The CDR3 has 15 amino acids. The chain's CDR3 is CASSADRGHSDTQYF. The sequenced part of the CDR3 DNA is TGTGCCAGCAGCGCGGACAGGGGGCATTCAGATACG.

This clone was counted at least ten times. The CDR3 goes on 3 residues after the read ends, and that part is filled in from the germline J gene. The chain joins TRBV4-1 to TRBJ2-7; 9 bases fit TRBD2. This CDR3 region has 17 residues. The ends lost 4 bases at V and 0 bases at J; junction bases unmatched: 10. CDR1 and CDR2 (germline): MGHRA, YSYEKL. The CDR3 region is CASSPGLAGLYSYEQYF. CDR3 DNA (partial): TGCGCCAGCAGCCCTGGGCTAGCGGGACTTTACTCCTACGAG.

This clone has at least ten counts. Coverage ceases 3 residues before the CDR3 finishes, and the germline J gene fills in the end. The rearrangement joins TRBV2 to TRBJ1-2, with D tentatively TRBD1 (6 bases). This CDR3 is 13 amino acids long. The V gene's germline CDR1 is SNHLY and CDR2 FYNNEI. With 6 bases removed from V and 3 bases from J, the gap between germline ends came to 11 bases. This CDR3 reads CASREDSYYGYTF. The DNA read from the CDR3 is TGTGCCAGCAGGGAGGACAGCTACTATGGC.

This clone was recorded many times. The read ends 3 residues shy of where the CDR3 ends; the end is completed using the germline J gene. This chain links TRBV5-6 with TRBJ2-5; TRBD1 agrees at 8 bases. The CDR3 is 14 amino acids. V lost 4 bases to trimming and J lost 3 bases; unmatched junction nucleotides: 5. Germline CDR1 reads SGHDT; CDR2 reads YYEEEE. The CDR3 loop is CASSPTDREETQYF. The part of the CDR3 DNA that was read is TGTGCCAGCAGCCCAACGGACAGGGAAGAGACC.

This clone occurred many times. The CDR3 goes on 3 residues after the read ends, and that part is filled in from the germline J gene. The chain is built from TRBV7-9 and TRBJ1-4, with D tentatively TRBD1 (5 bases). Trimming pared 4 bases from V and 7 bases from J, leaving 13 bases between. The CDR3 has 14 residues. The V gene's germline CDR1 is SEHNR and CDR2 FQNEAQ (reference sequence). CDR3 DNA (partial): TGTGCCAGCAGCTCCACTGGGGCAGGTGAAAAA. Protein product: CASSSTGAGEK. The full CDR3 protein is CASSSTGAGEKLFF.

The sample holds a few counts of this clone. The read ends 3 residues before the CDR3 terminus; that terminus is restored from the germline J gene. V is TRBV7-9 and J is TRBJ2-4, with D possibly matching TRBD1 (5 bases). Germline V gene sequence: CDR1 SEHNR, CDR2 FQNEAQ (reference sequence). CDR3 length: 15 amino acids. CDR3 DNA, as far as it was read: TGTGCCAGCAGCGAAGGGGCAGACATAGGGTATGGT. Translated: CASSEGADIGYG. The CDR3 reads in full as CASSEGADIGYGQYF.

This clone was seen ten or more times. Sequencing ends 3 residues short of the CDR3 end; the germline J gene provides the rest. The chain uses TRBV11-2 and TRBJ1-5; weak D call: TRBD1 (5 bases). CDR3 length: 14 residues. The V gene lost 5 bases and the J gene lost 0 bases, with 8 bases spanning the gap. Germline assignment: CDR1 SGHAT and CDR2 FQNNGV. The covered CDR3 bases are TGTGCCAGCAGCCTGGGGCCTAGCAATCAGCCC. It encodes CASSLGPSNQP. The entire CDR3 protein is CASSLGPSNQPQHF. Filled out from reference TRBV11-2 and TRBJ1-5, the complete variable domain reads EAGVAQSPRYKIIEKRQSVAFWCNPISGHATLYWYQQILGQGPKLLIQFQNNGVVDDSQLPKDRFSAERLKGVDSTLKIQPAKLEDSAVYLCASSLGPSNQPQHFGDGTRLSIL.

This clone was detected many times. The DNA ends 3 residues before the CDR3 does, and the rest of the CDR3 is filled in from the germline J gene. This chain uses TRBV20-1 with TRBJ2-3, with 13 bases matching TRBD2. The germline V gene has CDR1 DFQATT and CDR2 SNEGSKA (reference sequence). This CDR3 is 15 amino acids long. The V and J ends lost 3 bases and 5 bases, in that order; junction bases with no gene match: 5. Here the CDR3 reads CSASPTSGGEDTQYF. The part of the CDR3 DNA that was read is TGCAGTGCTAGCCCCACTAGCGGGGGGGAAGATACG.

This clone showed up many times. CDR3 bases read: TGCAGTGCTAATACCAGGGGAAACCCCTTCTCTGGGGCCAACGTC. Its translation: CSANTRGNPFSGANV. From start to end, the CDR3 is CSANTRGNPFSGANVLTF. The rearrangement links TRBV20-1 to TRBJ2-6; a weak D match, TRBD1 (6 bases). The read terminates 3 residues ahead of where the CDR3 ends, so the germline J gene completes it. The germline gives CDR1 DFQATT, CDR2 SNEGSKA (reference sequence). The V gene lost 4 bases and the J gene lost 0 bases, with 19 bases spanning the gap. The CDR3 has 18 amino acids.

This clone was seen at least ten times. The read ends 3 residues shy of where the CDR3 ends; the end is completed using the germline J gene. This sequence joins TRBV18 and TRBJ2-5; no clear D gene. CDR1 and CDR2 from the germline V gene are KGHSH and LQKENI. The CDR3 spans 16 residues. Trimming took off 2 bases at V and 0 bases at J, with 13 bases between the two ends. CDR3 residues: CASSPFRVVDQETQYF. CDR3 DNA, as far as it was read: TGTGCCAGCTCACCATTTAGGGTTGTGGACCAAGAGACC. Full variable domain (rest looked up from reference TRBV18 and TRBJ2-5): NAGVMQNPRHLVRRRGQEARLRCSPMKGHSHVYWYRQLPEEGLKFMVYLQKENIIDESGMPKERFSAEFPKEGPSILRIQQVVRGDSAAYFCASSPFRVVDQETQYFGPGTRLLVL.

There are many counts of this clone. The DNA ends 3 residues before the CDR3 does, and the rest of the CDR3 is filled in from the germline J gene. The rearrangement links TRBV18 to TRBJ1-2, with 7 bases identical to TRBD1. Trimming cost V 3 bases and J 3 bases; bases outside gene matches: 4. CDR3 length: 14 residues. The germline CDR1 and CDR2 sequences are KGHSH and LQKENI. CDR3 loop: CASSPRDSDYGYTF. Incomplete CDR3 DNA: TGTGCCAGCTCACCCAGGGACAGCGACTATGGC.

This clone turned up a few times. The CDR3 is cut off 3 residues early in the read; its end comes from the germline J gene. This sequence joins TRBV18 and TRBJ2-4, with 7 bases fitting TRBD1. The CDR3 consists of 14 residues. Germline V gene lookup returns CDR1 KGHSH and CDR2 LQKENI. This CDR3 is CASSPRDSDYGQYF. Incomplete CDR3 DNA: TGTGCCAGCTCACCCAGGGACAGCGACTATGGT.